The clone carrying this TCR beta chain was observed a single time. Its cognate antigen is unknown. With template switching, a universal primer site was added, and the cDNA carried unique molecular identifiers. TCRdb re-derived calls from the 5' RACE reads in MiXCR, one entry per CDR3 protein. The sample carries some 1,700,000 distinct CDR3 sequences, around 33% recorded once. CDR1 is KGHDR, CDR2 SFDVKD, per germline. The V and J ends lost 3 bases and 6 bases, in that order; junction bases with no gene match: 4. This CDR3 contains 15 residues. The data were taken from a study of identical twins. Study results and caveats: Interpretation of the results relied on cross-sectional statistical analysis and not on following the same donors. Whereas memory repertoires showed no such difference, abundant cord blood beta clonotypes carried fewer insertions.

The V gene is TRBV24-1, the J gene TRBJ2-1; 10 bases are shared with TRBD2. Input material: cord blood. The receptor comes from a newborn girl in good health. This chain's CDR3 is CATSDLAGALNEQFF. CDR3 nucleotide sequence: TGTGCCACCAGTGATCTAGCGGGAGCCCTCAATGAGCAGTTCTTC.